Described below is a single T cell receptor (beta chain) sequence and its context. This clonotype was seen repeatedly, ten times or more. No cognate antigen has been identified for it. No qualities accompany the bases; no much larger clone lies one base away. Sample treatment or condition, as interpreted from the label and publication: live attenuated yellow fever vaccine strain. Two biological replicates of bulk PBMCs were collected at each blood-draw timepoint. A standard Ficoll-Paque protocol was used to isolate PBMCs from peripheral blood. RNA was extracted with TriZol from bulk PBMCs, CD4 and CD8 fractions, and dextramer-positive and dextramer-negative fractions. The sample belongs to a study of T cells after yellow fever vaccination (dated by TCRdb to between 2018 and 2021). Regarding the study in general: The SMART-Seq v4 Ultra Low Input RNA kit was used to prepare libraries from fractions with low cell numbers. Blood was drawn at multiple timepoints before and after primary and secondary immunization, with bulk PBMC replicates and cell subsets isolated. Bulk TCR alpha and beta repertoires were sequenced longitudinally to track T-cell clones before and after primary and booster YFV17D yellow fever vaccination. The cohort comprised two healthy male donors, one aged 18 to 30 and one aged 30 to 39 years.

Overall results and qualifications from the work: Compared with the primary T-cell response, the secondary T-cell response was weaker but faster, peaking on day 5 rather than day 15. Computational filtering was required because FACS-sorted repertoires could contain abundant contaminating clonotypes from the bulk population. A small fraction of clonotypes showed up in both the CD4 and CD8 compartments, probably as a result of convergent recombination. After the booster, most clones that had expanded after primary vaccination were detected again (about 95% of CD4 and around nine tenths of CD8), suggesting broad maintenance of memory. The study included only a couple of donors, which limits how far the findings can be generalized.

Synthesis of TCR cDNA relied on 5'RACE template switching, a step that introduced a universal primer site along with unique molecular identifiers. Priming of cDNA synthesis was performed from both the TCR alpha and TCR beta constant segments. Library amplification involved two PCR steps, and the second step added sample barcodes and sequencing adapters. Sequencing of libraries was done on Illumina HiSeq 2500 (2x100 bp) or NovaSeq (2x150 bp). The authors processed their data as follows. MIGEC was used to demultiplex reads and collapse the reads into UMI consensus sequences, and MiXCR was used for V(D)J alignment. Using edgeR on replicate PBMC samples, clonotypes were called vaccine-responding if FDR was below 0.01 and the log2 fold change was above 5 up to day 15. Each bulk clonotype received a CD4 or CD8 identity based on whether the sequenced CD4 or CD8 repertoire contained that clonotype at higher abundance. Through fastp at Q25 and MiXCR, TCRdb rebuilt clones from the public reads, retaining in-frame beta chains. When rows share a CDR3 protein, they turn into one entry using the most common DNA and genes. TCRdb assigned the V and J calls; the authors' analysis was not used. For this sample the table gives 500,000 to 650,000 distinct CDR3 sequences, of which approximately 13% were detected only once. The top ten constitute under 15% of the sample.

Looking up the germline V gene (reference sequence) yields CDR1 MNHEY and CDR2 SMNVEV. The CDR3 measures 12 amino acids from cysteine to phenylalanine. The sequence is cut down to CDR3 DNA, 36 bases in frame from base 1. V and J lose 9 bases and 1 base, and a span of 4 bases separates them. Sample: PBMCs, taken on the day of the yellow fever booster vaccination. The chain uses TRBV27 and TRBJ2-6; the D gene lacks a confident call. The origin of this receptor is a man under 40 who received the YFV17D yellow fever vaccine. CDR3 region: CASGSGANVLTF. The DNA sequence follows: TGTGCCAGTGGATCTGGGGCCAACGTCCTGACTTTC.